The 15 T cell receptor beta chains in this list originate from one sample, sequenced in a study of blood T cell repertoires in COVID-19. The protocol was immunoSEQ multiplex PCR, while the TCRdb copy is restricted to in-frame clones and leaves out a portion. The repertoire includes roughly 34,000 clones, 80% of them detected once, and under 15% sits in the top ten. Specimen: peripheral blood. Every receptor here comes from a woman between 65 and 79 years old with acute or convalescent COVID-19.

The chain uses TRBV6-5 and TRBJ1-1; D gene ambiguous. This CDR3 has 14 amino acids. V lost 0 bases to trimming and J lost 4 bases, with 9 bases between them. CDR1 is MNHEY, CDR2 SVGAGI, per germline. The CDR3 region has the DNA TGTGCCAGCAGTTACTCGGGAGGGCTCACTGAAGCTTTCTTT. It is translated as CASSYSGGLTEAFF.

The V gene is TRBV15, the J gene TRBJ2-7, with D possibly TRBD2 on 5 matching bases. CDR1 LNHNV and CDR2 YYDKDF come from the germline V gene (reference sequence). The V and J ends lost 0 bases and 2 bases respectively, with 14 bases between them. The CDR3 has 16 residues. CDR3 sequence reads: CATSRDVASWTYEQYF. CDR3 in DNA: TGTGCCACCAGCAGAGACGTCGCTAGCTGGACCTACGAGCAGTACTTC.

This clone appeared a few times. The chain couples TRBV19 to TRBJ2-1, with D possibly TRBD2 on 5 matching bases. There are 15 residues in the CDR3. Germline assignment: CDR1 LNHDA and CDR2 SQIVND (reference sequence). Trimming pared 7 bases from V and 0 bases from J, leaving 13 bases between. The DNA of the CDR3 is TGTGCCAGTATGGTCCGGACTTCCTCCTACAATGAGCAGTTCTTC. Protein: CASMVRTSSYNEQFF.

This chain joins TRBV19 and TRBJ2-6, with TRBD1 identical over 7 bases. V lost 6 bases, J lost 0 bases, and 2 bases stayed unmatched. CDR3 length equals 15 residues. Germline CDR1 LNHDA, CDR2 SQIVND (reference sequence). The CDR3 sequence is CASRTGSSGANVLTF. The CDR3 region has the DNA TGTGCCAGTAGGACAGGGAGCTCTGGGGCCAACGTCCTGACTTTC.

CDR3 sequence reads: CATSDAGARGYTF. The CDR3 DNA reads as TGTGCCACCAGTGATGCGGGGGCTCGGGGCTACACCTTC. The chain links TRBV24-1 to TRBJ1-2, with D possibly matching TRBD1 (6 bases). Trimming cost V 3 bases and J 8 bases, with 12 bases left between them. Germline values: CDR1 KGHDR, CDR2 SFDVKD. The CDR3 covers 13 residues.

This clone occurred once. The chain couples TRBV7-2 to TRBJ2-7, with 9 bases identical to TRBD2. The ends lost 5 bases at V and 3 bases at J; junction bases unmatched: 8. There are 15 residues in the CDR3. The germline gives CDR1 SGHTA, CDR2 FQGNSA. The CDR3 here is CASSLQASGDYEQYF. As DNA, the CDR3 is TGTGCCAGCAGCCTCCAGGCTAGCGGGGACTACGAGCAGTACTTC.

The gene calls are TRBV4-2 and TRBJ2-5, with D perhaps TRBD2 (6 bases). CDR3 size: 17 residues. Germline lookup yields CDR1 LGHNA and CDR2 YNFKEQ. Deletions cut 1 base from V and 5 bases from J, with 20 bases between. As DNA, the CDR3 is TGTGCCAGCAGCCAAGGATCGGCCGGAGGGCCCCCGGAGACCCAGTACTTC. The encoded protein is CASSQGSAGGPPETQYF.

The V gene is TRBV5-1, the J gene TRBJ2-7; 7 nucleotides match TRBD2. The CDR3 runs to 15 residues. The germline gives CDR1 SGHRS, CDR2 YFSETQ. Losses at the gene ends were 0 bases for V and 6 bases for J; bases not matched to a gene: 9. The CDR3 sequence is CASSLEGEGQGEQYF. For the CDR3, the DNA is TGCGCCAGCAGCTTGGAAGGGGAGGGCCAGGGCGAGCAGTACTTC.

The genes are TRBV7-9 and TRBJ2-7; 7 bases align to TRBD2. The J segment lost 0 bases and the V segment lost 7 bases, leaving 6 bases of the junction unmatched. The V gene's germline CDR1 is SEHNR and CDR2 FQNEAQ (reference sequence). The CDR3 extends over 14 amino acids. CDR3 in DNA: TGTGCCAGCATCGGGGGGACTGGCTCCTACGAGCAGTACTTC. Its protein product is CASIGGTGSYEQYF.

This clone was observed a handful of times. The chain combines TRBV28 with TRBJ2-7; D gene uncertain. V dropped 6 bases and J dropped 3 bases, with 15 bases sitting between them. Germline CDR1 is MDHEN and CDR2 is SYDVKM. The CDR3 length is 14 residues. This chain's CDR3 is CASSRSLPRYEQYF. The CDR3 coding sequence is TGTGCCAGCAGCCGATCCCTACCCCGCTACGAGCAGTACTTC.

This chain joins TRBV9 and TRBJ2-7; maybe TRBD2 (6 bases). Germline V gene lookup returns CDR1 SGDLS and CDR2 YYNGEE. There are 16 residues in the CDR3. The V end was cut by 0 bases, the J end by 0 bases, with 13 bases between. CDR3 sequence reads: CASSVEGGTSSYEQYF. CDR3 bases: TGTGCCAGCAGCGTAGAGGGAGGAACCAGCTCCTACGAGCAGTACTTC.

In its sample, this clone was seen many times. The chain couples TRBV5-1 to TRBJ2-2; no definite D call. Trimming took 0 bases from V and 5 from J, leaving 5 bases between them. This CDR3 has 13 amino acids. In germline, CDR1 is SGHRS, CDR2 YFSETQ. The CDR3 region has the DNA TGCGCCAGCAGCTTGGACTCAACCGGGGAGCTGTTTTTT. It translates to CASSLDSTGELFF. Full variable domain (rest looked up from reference TRBV5-1 and TRBJ2-2): KAGVTQTPRYLIKTRGQQVTLSCSPISGHRSVSWYQQTPGQGLQFLFEYFSETQRNKGNFPGRFSGRQFSNSRSEMNVSTLELGDSALYLCASSLDSTGELFFGEGSRLTVL.

This clone was seen just once. The V and J genes are TRBV28 and TRBJ1-2; 7 bases are a match to TRBD1. Germline trimming cut 6 bases from V and 4 bases from J; bases unmatched to any gene: 8. The V gene's germline CDR1 is MDHEN and CDR2 SYDVKM. The CDR3 totals 14 residues. The CDR3 loop reads CASSLGGATYGYTF. CDR3 coding DNA: TGTGCCAGCAGCCTAGGGGGCGCTACCTATGGCTACACCTTC.

This clone was found once. This rearrangement joins TRBV3-1 (or the pseudogene TRBV3-2) to TRBJ1-5; the D gene is possibly TRBD1 (6 bases). From germline, CDR1 is LGHDT and CDR2 YNNKEL (reference sequence). The CDR3 is made up of 15 amino acids. V lost 2 bases to trimming and J lost 5 bases, with 13 bases between them. The CDR3 DNA sequence: TGTGCCAGCAGCCAAAGTCCCAGGGGCGATCAGCCCCAGCATTTT. Translation gives CASSQSPRGDQPQHF.

The V gene is TRBV15, the J gene TRBJ1-2; a possible D gene is TRBD1 (6 bases). The V gene lost 3 bases and the J gene lost 4 bases, with 15 bases spanning the gap. The CDR3 is 15 amino acids. Germline assignment: CDR1 LNHNV and CDR2 YYDKDF (reference sequence). The CDR3 DNA follows: TGTGCCACCAGCAGGCACAGGGCAGATAGCTATGGCTACACCTTC. The encoded protein is CATSRHRADSYGYTF.